The source of this T cell receptor (beta chain) is a study of blood T cell repertoires in COVID-19. About the study: Whether acute or convalescent, the COVID-19 samples came from the United States, Italy and Spain. PBMCs, B-cell-depleted T cells, or T cells were the source of the cDNA or gDNA that made up the material.

Original data processing: Estimation of nucleated cell counts was performed using reference gene primer amplification. This table comes from immunoSEQ multiplex PCR, and its TCRdb copy is limited to in-frame clones, with some not included. D and trimming come from the DNA, and the V and J calls and clone size come from that table. Altogether around 74,000 clones are present, 90% being singletons, with the ten largest covering approximately 16%. The V end was cut by 0 bases, the J end by 5 bases, with 14 bases between. The germline gives CDR1 LNHDA, CDR2 SQIVND (reference sequence). This CDR3 region has 15 residues.

Specimen: peripheral blood. The TCR originated in a woman of 80 years or more with active or convalescent COVID-19. This chain links TRBV19 with TRBJ2-7, with D possibly being TRBD2 (6 bases). CDR3 loop: CASSIDGGTLDEQYF. CDR3 in DNA: TGTGCCAGTAGTATAGATGGTGGGACTTTAGACGAGCAGTACTTC. The full variable domain, in which reference TRBV19 and TRBJ2-7 provide the parts outside the CDR3, is DGGITQSPKYLFRKEGQNVTLSCEQNLNHDAMYWYRQDPGQGLRLIYYSQIVNDFQKGDIAEGYSVSREKKESFPLTVTSAQKNPTAFYLCASSIDGGTLDEQYFGPGTRLTVT.